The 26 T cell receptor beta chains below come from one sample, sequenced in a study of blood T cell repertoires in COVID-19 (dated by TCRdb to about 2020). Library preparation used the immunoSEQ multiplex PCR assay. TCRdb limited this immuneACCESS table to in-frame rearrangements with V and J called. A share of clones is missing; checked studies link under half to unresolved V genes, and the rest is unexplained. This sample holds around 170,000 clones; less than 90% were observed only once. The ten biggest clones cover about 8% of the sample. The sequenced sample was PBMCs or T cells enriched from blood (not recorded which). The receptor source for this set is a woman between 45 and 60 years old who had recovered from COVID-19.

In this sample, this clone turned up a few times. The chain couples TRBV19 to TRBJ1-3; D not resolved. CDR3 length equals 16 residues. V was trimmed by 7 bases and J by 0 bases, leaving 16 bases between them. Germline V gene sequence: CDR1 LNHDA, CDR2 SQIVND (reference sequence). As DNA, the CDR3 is TGTGCCAGTACGATCGGGGATACTTTCTCTGGAAACACCATATATTTT. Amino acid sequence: CASTIGDTFSGNTIYF.

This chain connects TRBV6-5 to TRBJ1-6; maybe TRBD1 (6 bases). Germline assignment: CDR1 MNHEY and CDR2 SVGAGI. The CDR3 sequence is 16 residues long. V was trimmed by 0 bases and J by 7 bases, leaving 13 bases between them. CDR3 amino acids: CASSYSINRANSPLHF. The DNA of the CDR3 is TGTGCCAGCAGTTACTCGATAAACAGGGCCAATTCACCCCTCCACTTT.

The CDR3 reads CASSPAIGATNEKLFF. The CDR3, as DNA: TGTGCCAGCTCACCCGCGATAGGGGCAACTAATGAAAAACTGTTTTTT. This rearrangement joins TRBV18 to TRBJ1-4; possibly TRBD1 for D (5 bases). The CDR3 has 16 residues. Germline values: CDR1 KGHSH, CDR2 LQKENI. The V gene lost 3 bases and the J gene lost 0 bases, with 11 bases spanning the gap.

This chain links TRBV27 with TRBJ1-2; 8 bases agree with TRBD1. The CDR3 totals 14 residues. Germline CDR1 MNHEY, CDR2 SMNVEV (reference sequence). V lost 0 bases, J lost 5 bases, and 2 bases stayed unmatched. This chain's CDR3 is CASSLSDRGYGYTF. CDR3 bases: TGTGCCAGCAGTTTATCTGACAGGGGATATGGCTACACCTTC.

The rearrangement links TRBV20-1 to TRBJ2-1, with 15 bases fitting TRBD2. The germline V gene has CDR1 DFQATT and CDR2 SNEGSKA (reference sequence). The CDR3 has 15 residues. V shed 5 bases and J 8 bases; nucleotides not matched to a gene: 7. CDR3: CSARGTSGRNDEQFF. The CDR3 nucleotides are TGCAGTGCTCGTGGGACTAGCGGGAGGAATGATGAGCAGTTCTTC.

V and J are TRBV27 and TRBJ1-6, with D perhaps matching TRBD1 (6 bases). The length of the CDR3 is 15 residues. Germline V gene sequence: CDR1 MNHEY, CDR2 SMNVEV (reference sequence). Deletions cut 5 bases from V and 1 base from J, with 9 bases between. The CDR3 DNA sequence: TGTGCCAGCAGTCTAGGACAGTCCTATAATTCACCCCTCCACTTT. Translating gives CASSLGQSYNSPLHF.

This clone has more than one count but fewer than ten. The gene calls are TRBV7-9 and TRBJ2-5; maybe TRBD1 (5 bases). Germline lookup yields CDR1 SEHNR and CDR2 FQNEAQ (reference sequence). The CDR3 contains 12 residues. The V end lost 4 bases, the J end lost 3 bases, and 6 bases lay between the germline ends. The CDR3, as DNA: TGTGCCAGCAGCTCCAGGGAAGAGACCCAGTACTTC. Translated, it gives CASSSREETQYF.

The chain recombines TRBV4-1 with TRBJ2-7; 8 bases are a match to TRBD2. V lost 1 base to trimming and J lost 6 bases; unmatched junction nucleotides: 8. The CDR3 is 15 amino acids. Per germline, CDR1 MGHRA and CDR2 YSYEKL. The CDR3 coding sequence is TGCGCCAGCAGCCAAGCGGGAGGGGTATGGGGCGAGCAGTACTTC. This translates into CASSQAGGVWGEQYF.

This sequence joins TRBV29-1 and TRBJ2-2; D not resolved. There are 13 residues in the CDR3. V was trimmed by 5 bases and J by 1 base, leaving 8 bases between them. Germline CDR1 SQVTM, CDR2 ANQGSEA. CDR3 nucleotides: TGCAGCGTTCGGCGACAGAACACCGGGGAGCTGTTTTTT. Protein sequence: CSVRRQNTGELFF.

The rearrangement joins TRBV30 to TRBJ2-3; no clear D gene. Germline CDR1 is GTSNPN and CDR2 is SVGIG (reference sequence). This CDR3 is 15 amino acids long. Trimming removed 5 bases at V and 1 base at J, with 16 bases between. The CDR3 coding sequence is TGTGCCTGGTTTTGCTACTCCCCTTGCACAGATACGCAGTATTTT. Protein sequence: CAWFCYSPCTDTQYF.

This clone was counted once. In nucleotides, the CDR3 is TGTGCCAGCAGCTTTGACGGCGGCAGCACAGATACGCAGTATTTT. Amino acids: CASSFDGGSTDTQYF. The chain links TRBV5-5 to TRBJ2-3; D ambiguous. The germline gives CDR1 SGHKS, CDR2 YYEKEE (reference sequence). The CDR3 sequence is 15 residues long. Trimming removed 2 bases at V and 0 bases at J, with 10 bases between. The whole variable domain, filled in from reference TRBV5-5 and TRBJ2-3, reads DAGVTQSPTHLIKTRGQQVTLRCSPISGHKSVSWYQQVLGQGPQFIFQYYEKEERGRGNFPDRFSARQFPNYSSELNVNALLLGDSALYLCASSFDGGSTDTQYFGPGTRLTVL.

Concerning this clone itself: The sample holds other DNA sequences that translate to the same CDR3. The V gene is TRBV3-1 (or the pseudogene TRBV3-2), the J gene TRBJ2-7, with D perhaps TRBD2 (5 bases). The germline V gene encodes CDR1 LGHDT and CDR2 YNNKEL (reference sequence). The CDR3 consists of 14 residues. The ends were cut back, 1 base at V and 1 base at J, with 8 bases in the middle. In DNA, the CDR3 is TGTGCCAGCAGCCAAGGCGGAGGATCCTACGAGCAGTACTTC. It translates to CASSQGGGSYEQYF.

The CDR3 coding sequence is TGTGCCAGCAGCACAGGAAATAGCGGGGGGGCGGTTGAGACCCAGTACTTC. Residues: CASSTGNSGGAVETQYF. The genes are TRBV7-2 and TRBJ2-5, with 11 nucleotides matching TRBD2. Germline CDR1 and CDR2: SGHTA and FQGNSA. The CDR3 consists of 17 residues. The V gene end was trimmed by 5 bases and the J gene end by 5 bases; junction bases not matched to a gene: 13.

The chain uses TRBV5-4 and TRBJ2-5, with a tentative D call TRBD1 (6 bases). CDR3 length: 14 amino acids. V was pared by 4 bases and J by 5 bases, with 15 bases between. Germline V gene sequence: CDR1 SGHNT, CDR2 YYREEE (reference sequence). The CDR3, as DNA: TGTGCCAGCAGCCCGTATGCAGGGGAGGAGACCCAGTACTTC. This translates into CASSPYAGEETQYF.

The CDR3 loop reads CASSSGNTEAFF. Written as DNA, the CDR3 is TGTGCCAGCAGTTCTGGCAACACTGAAGCTTTCTTT. The J gene is TRBJ1-1, the V gene TRBV12-3 or TRBV12-4; D is undetermined. The CDR3 has 12 residues. Trimming pared 4 bases from V and 2 bases from J, leaving 5 bases between.

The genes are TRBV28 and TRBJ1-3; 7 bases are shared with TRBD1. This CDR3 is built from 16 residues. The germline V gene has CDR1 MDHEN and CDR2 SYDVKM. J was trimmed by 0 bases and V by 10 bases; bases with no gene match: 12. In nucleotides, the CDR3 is TGTGCCATTACTGCCGGGACAGAAGTCTCTGGAAACACCATATATTTT. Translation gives CAITAGTEVSGNTIYF. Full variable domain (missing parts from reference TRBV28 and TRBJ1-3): DVKVTQSSRYLVKRTGEKVFLECVQDMDHENMFWYRQDPGLGLRLIYFSYDVKMKEKGDIPEGYSVSREKKERFSLILESASTNQTSMYLCAITAGTEVSGNTIYFGEGSWLTVV.

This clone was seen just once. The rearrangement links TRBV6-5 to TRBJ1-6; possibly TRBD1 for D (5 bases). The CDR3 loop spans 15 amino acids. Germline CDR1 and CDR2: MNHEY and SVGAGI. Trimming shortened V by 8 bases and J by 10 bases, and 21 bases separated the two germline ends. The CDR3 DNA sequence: TGTGCCAGCGGCTACGGCTCCAGGGTTGAGTCACCCCTCCACTTT. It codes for CASGYGSRVESPLHF.

CDR3 in amino acids: CASSLSTRNEQFF. The CDR3 DNA reads as TGTGCCAGCAGCTTATCTACCCGCAATGAGCAGTTCTTC. The chain links TRBV7-9 to TRBJ2-1; D gene ambiguous. V was clipped by 2 bases and J by 6 bases, with 8 bases between them. The CDR3 sequence is 13 residues long. CDR1 is SEHNR and CDR2 is FQNEAQ in the germline V gene (reference sequence).

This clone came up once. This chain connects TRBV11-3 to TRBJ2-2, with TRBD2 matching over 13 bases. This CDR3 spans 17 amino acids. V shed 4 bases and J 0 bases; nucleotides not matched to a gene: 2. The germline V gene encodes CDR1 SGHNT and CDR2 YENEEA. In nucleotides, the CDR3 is TGTGCCAGCAGCTCGACTAGCGGGGGGTCGAACACCGGGGAGCTGTTTTTT. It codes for CASSSTSGGSNTGELFF. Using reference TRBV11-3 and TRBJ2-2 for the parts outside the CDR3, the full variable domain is EAGVVQSPRYKIIEKKQPVAFWCNPISGHNTLYWYLQNLGQGPELLIRYENEEAVDDSQLPKDRFSAERLKGVDSTLKIQPAELGDSAVYLCASSSTSGGSNTGELFFGEGSRLTVL.

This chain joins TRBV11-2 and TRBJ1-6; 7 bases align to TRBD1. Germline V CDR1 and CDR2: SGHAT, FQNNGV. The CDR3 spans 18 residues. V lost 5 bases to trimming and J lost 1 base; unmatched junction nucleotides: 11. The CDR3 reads CASSIRQGLGSYNSPLHF. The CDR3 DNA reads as TGTGCCAGCAGCATTCGACAGGGCCTGGGTTCCTATAATTCACCCCTCCACTTT.

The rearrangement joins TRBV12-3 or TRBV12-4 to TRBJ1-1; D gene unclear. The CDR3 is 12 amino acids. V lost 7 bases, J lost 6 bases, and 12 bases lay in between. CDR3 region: CASTNGIPEAFF. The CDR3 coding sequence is TGTGCCAGCACAAATGGCATCCCTGAAGCTTTCTTT.

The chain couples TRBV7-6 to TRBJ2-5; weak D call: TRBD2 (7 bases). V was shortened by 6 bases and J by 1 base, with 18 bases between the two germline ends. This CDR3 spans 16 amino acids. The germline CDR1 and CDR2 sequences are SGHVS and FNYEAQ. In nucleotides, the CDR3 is TGTGCCAGCAGGAACTCTTGGGGGGGCCTCCAAGAGACCCAGTACTTC. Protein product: CASRNSWGGLQETQYF.

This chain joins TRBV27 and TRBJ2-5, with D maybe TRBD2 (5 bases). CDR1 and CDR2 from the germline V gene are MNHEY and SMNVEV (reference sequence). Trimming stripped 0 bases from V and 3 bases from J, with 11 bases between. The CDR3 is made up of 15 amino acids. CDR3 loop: CASSLSRGIKETQYF. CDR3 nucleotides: TGTGCCAGCAGTTTATCGCGAGGGATAAAAGAGACCCAGTACTTC.

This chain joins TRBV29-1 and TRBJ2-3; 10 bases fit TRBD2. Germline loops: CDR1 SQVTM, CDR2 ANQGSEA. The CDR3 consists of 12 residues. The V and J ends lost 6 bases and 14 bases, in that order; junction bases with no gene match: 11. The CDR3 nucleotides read TGCAGCGTCTCACCCGGGACTAGCGCTTCGTATTTT. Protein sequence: CSVSPGTSASYF.

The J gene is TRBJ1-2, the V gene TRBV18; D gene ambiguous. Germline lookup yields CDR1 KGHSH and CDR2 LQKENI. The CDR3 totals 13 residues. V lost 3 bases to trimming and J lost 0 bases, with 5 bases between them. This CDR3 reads CASSPVANYGYTF. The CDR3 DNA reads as TGTGCCAGCTCACCCGTAGCTAACTATGGCTACACCTTC. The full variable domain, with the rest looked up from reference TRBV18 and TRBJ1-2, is NAGVMQNPRHLVRRRGQEARLRCSPMKGHSHVYWYRQLPEEGLKFMVYLQKENIIDESGMPKERFSAEFPKEGPSILRIQQVVRGDSAAYFCASSPVANYGYTFGSGTRLTVV.

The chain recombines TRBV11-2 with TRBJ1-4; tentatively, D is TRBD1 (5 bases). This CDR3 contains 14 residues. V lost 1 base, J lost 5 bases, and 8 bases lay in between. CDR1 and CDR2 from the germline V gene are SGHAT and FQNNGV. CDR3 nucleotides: TGTGCCAGCAGCTTAGGGGGCCAAAATGAAAAACTGTTTTTT. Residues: CASSLGGQNEKLFF.